These T cell receptor beta chains were read from a single sample in a study of blood T cell repertoires in COVID-19. Generated by immunoSEQ multiplex PCR, the TCRdb table keeps only in-frame clones and is missing some. The sample contains 100,000 to 150,000 clones, roughly 88% of which appear only once. Material: peripheral blood. Receptors originate from a man aged 40-50 years with acute or convalescent COVID-19. CDR3s include the opening cysteine and the closing phenylalanine or tryptophan. The D gene is left open where the match is weak. Only part of the rows carry a size: once, few, many, or a class if the clone is expanded.

J: TRBJ1-2
D: TRBD1
size: -
V: TRBV5-6
DNA: TGTGCCAGCAGCTTGGGAGGGACAGACTATGGCTACACCTTC
CDR3: CASSLGGTDYGYTF

J: TRBJ1-1
D: TRBD1
size: -
V: TRBV24-1
DNA: TGTGCCACCAGTGACCCGGGACAGGACACTGAAGCTTTCTTT
CDR3: CATSDPGQDTEAFF

J: TRBJ1-2
D: TRBD1
size: -
V: TRBV6-5
DNA: TGTGCCAGCCAAGACAGGGGGCGCGGATCCCCTGGCTACACCTTC
CDR3: CASQDRGRGSPGYTF

J: TRBJ2-7
D: TRBD1
size: -
V: TRBV14
DNA: TGTGCCAGCAGCCTGTTCGGGGACAGGGGATCCAAGGAGCAGTACTTC
CDR3: CASSLFGDRGSKEQYF

J: TRBJ2-7
D: TRBD2
size: -
V: TRBV7-9
DNA: TGTGCCAGCAGCTCTGGACTAGCGGGAGTCGGTCGAGTGTACTTC
CDR3: CASSSGLAGVGRVYF

J: TRBJ2-2
D: TRBD1
size: -
V: TRBV18
DNA: TGTGCCAGCTCACCCTACGACAGGGGCACCGGGGAGCTGTTTTTT
CDR3: CASSPYDRGTGELFF

J: TRBJ1-5
D: -
size: -
V: TRBV30
DNA: TGTGCCTGGAGTGTTTCGACAGGAGCCAATCAGCCCCAGCATTTT
CDR3: CAWSVSTGANQPQHF

J: TRBJ2-7
D: -
size: -
V: TRBV14
DNA: TGTGCCAGCAGCTACGGGACTCATAACCCCTTCGAGCAGTACTTC
CDR3: CASSYGTHNPFEQYF

J: TRBJ2-1
D: TRBD2
size: once
V: TRBV2
DNA: TGTGCCAGCAGTATGACTAGCGGGAGGCCCTACAATGAGCAGTTCTTC
CDR3: CASSMTSGRPYNEQFF

J: TRBJ2-3
D: -
size: -
V: TRBV9
DNA: TGTGCCAGCAGCGTAGTCCTCCCAGATACGCAGTATTTT
CDR3: CASSVVLPDTQYF

J: TRBJ2-1
D: -
size: -
V: TRBV12-3/TRBV12-4
DNA: TGTGCCAGCAGTTTATCGGGGTTCGAGCAGTTCTTC
CDR3: CASSLSGFEQFF

J: TRBJ1-4
D: -
size: -
V: TRBV5-1
DNA: TGCGCCAGCAGCCCTGGCGGGGGGAGTGACGAAAAACTGTTTTTT
CDR3: CASSPGGGSDEKLFF

J: TRBJ1-1
D: -
size: -
V: TRBV19
DNA: TGTGCCAGTAGTATAAGGACAGCCTTGAACACTGAAGCTTTCTTT
CDR3: CASSIRTALNTEAFF

J: TRBJ2-5
D: -
size: -
V: TRBV19
DNA: TGTGCCAGTAGTGTGGACAGAGAAGAGACCCAGTACTTC
CDR3: CASSVDREETQYF

J: TRBJ1-1
D: -
size: once
V: TRBV5-1
DNA: TGCGCCAGCAGCTTGGTTGCAGGCTCCACTGAAGCTTTCTTT
CDR3: CASSLVAGSTEAFF

J: TRBJ2-1
D: TRBD2
size: few
V: TRBV18
DNA: TGTGCCAGCTCACTTTGGACTAGCGGGGGCAAAAGCTCCTACAATGAGCAGTTCTTC
CDR3: CASSLWTSGGKSSYNEQFF

J: TRBJ1-6
D: -
size: -
V: TRBV7-2
DNA: TGTGCCAGCAGCCTAGTGGAGACTAATTCACCCCTCCACTTT
CDR3: CASSLVETNSPLHF

J: TRBJ2-1
D: -
size: -
V: TRBV9
DNA: TGTGCCAGCAGCACCTTGCGCCCGAGCTCCTACAATGAGCAGTTCTTC
CDR3: CASSTLRPSSYNEQFF

J: TRBJ1-5
D: -
size: many
V: TRBV6-1
DNA: TGTGCCAGCAGTGACGGGGGTTTACAGCCCCAGCATTTT
CDR3: CASSDGGLQPQHF

J: TRBJ2-1
D: -
size: -
V: TRBV5-1
DNA: TGCGCCAGCAGCTTTGAGTACAATGAGCAGTTCTTC
CDR3: CASSFEYNEQFF

J: TRBJ1-2
D: -
size: -
V: TRBV7-9
DNA: TGTGCCAGCAGCTTAGGCGGTATCGGCTACACCTTC
CDR3: CASSLGGIGYTF

J: TRBJ2-7
D: TRBD2
size: -
V: TRBV11-2
DNA: TGTGCCAGCAGCCCCCGGACTAGCGGGAGCTCCTACGAGCAGTACTTC
CDR3: CASSPRTSGSSYEQYF

J: TRBJ1-3
D: TRBD1
size: -
V: TRBV15
DNA: TGTGCCACCAGCAGAGTCGAGAAGGGGACAGGGTTGATCGGAAACACCATATATTTT
CDR3: CATSRVEKGTGLIGNTIYF

J: TRBJ2-5
D: -
size: few
V: TRBV7-3
DNA: TGTGCCAGCAGCCTCCAGGGCGTGTCCCAAGAGACCCAGTACTTC
CDR3: CASSLQGVSQETQYF

J: TRBJ1-2
D: -
size: -
V: TRBV5-4
DNA: TGTGCCAGCAGCCGCCGAGCAATAGGGGACTACACCTTC
CDR3: CASSRRAIGDYTF

J: TRBJ2-1
D: TRBD2
size: -
V: TRBV3-1/TRBV3-2
DNA: TGTGCCAGCAGCCAGAGCGGGAGGAACAATGAGCAGTTCTTC
CDR3: CASSQSGRNNEQFF

J: TRBJ1-1
D: -
size: few
V: TRBV5-1
DNA: TGCGCCAGCAGTTCAGGGCCACTGTCTGAAGCTTTCTTT
CDR3: CASSSGPLSEAFF

J: TRBJ1-5
D: -
size: -
V: TRBV9
DNA: TGTGCCAGCAGCGTCTCACAGGGTAGGGATCAGCCCCAGCATTTT
CDR3: CASSVSQGRDQPQHF

J: TRBJ1-6
D: -
size: -
V: TRBV3-1/TRBV3-2
DNA: TGTGCCAGCAGCAACAATGGCTATAATTCACCCCTCCACTTT
CDR3: CASSNNGYNSPLHF

J: TRBJ1-5
D: -
size: -
V: TRBV12-3/TRBV12-4
DNA: TGTGCCAGCAGGGCCAATCAGCCCCAGCATTTT
CDR3: CASRANQPQHF

J: TRBJ1-2
D: -
size: -
V: TRBV12-3/TRBV12-4
DNA: TGTGCCAGCAGTTTAACCGGGAATGGCTACACCTTC
CDR3: CASSLTGNGYTF

J: TRBJ1-5
D: -
size: -
V: TRBV2
DNA: TGTGCCAGCAGTGGGACCGGGACAAGGGGCAATCAGCCCCAGCATTTT
CDR3: CASSGTGTRGNQPQHF

J: TRBJ2-1
D: -
size: -
V: TRBV27
DNA: TGTGCCAGCAGCTTAAGCTCGTCAGAGCGCTATACCTACAATGAGCAGTTCTTC
CDR3: CASSLSSSERYTYNEQFF

J: TRBJ2-3
D: TRBD2
size: once
V: TRBV3-1/TRBV3-2
DNA: TGTGCCAGCAGCCAATGGGGGGGAGATACGCAGTATTTT
CDR3: CASSQWGGDTQYF

J: TRBJ1-5
D: -
size: -
V: TRBV20-1
DNA: TGCAGTGCTAGTGCCAGCGGCAATCAGCCCCAGCATTTT
CDR3: CSASASGNQPQHF

J: TRBJ2-2
D: -
size: -
V: TRBV30
DNA: TGTGCCTGGAGCAAAAAAGGGGTGACCGGGGAGCTGTTTTTT
CDR3: CAWSKKGVTGELFF

J: TRBJ1-2
D: -
size: once
V: TRBV2
DNA: TGTGCCAGCAGTGAAAACCGAGCCGGCGGATTCTACACCTTC
CDR3: CASSENRAGGFYTF

J: TRBJ2-5
D: TRBD2
size: -
V: TRBV4-2
DNA: TGTGCCAGCAGCCAAGATTTAGCGGGAGGCCAAGAGACCCAGTACTTC
CDR3: CASSQDLAGGQETQYF

J: TRBJ2-2
D: -
size: -
V: TRBV7-7
DNA: TGTGCCAGCAGCTACACCCCCCAGACCGGGGAGCTGTTTTTT
CDR3: CASSYTPQTGELFF

J: TRBJ1-5
D: -
size: few
V: TRBV29-1
DNA: TGCAGCGGACAGGAGGGCAATCAGCCCCAGCATTTT
CDR3: CSGQEGNQPQHF

J: TRBJ2-1
D: -
size: once
V: TRBV29-1
DNA: TGCAGCGTTGATCCTATAGGGGGTGATGAGCAGTTCTTC
CDR3: CSVDPIGGDEQFF

J: TRBJ1-1
D: TRBD1
size: -
V: TRBV2
DNA: TGTGCCAGCAGTCCTCGACAGGGACGGACGGCGGGAGCTTTCTTT
CDR3: CASSPRQGRTAGAFF

J: TRBJ1-1
D: TRBD1
size: -
V: TRBV6-5
DNA: TGTGCCAGCCTCCGGGACAGGGTAGGTTTGGCTGAAGCTTTCTTT
CDR3: CASLRDRVGLAEAFF

J: TRBJ1-1
D: -
size: -
V: TRBV7-2
DNA: TGTGCCAGCAGGAAAACCCCGGGGGGAGGGGGAGCTTTCTTT
CDR3: CASRKTPGGGGAFF

J: TRBJ1-6
D: -
size: -
V: TRBV7-2
DNA: TGTGCCAGCAGCCAAGGACAGTTAAATTCACCCCTCCACTTT
CDR3: CASSQGQLNSPLHF

J: TRBJ1-5
D: TRBD1
size: -
V: TRBV10-3
DNA: TGTGCCGCACAGGGGGCCCTCAATCAGCCCCAGCATTTT
CDR3: CAAQGALNQPQHF

J: TRBJ2-1
D: -
size: -
V: TRBV4-2
DNA: TGTGCCAGCAGCCAAGATGGAACAGGATACAATGAGCAGTTCTTC
CDR3: CASSQDGTGYNEQFF

J: TRBJ2-2
D: -
size: -
V: TRBV21-1
DNA: TGTGCCAGCAGCGAGAGCGGGAGGAACACCGGGGAGCTGTTTTTT
CDR3: CASSESGRNTGELFF